This is a list of T cell receptor beta chains from one sample in a study of blood T cell repertoires in COVID-19. Profiled with immunoSEQ multiplex PCR; TCRdb holds only in-frame clones, not every one. This sample carries 55,000 to 90,000 clones, about 88% of them seen once, and the ten largest clones take almost 4%. The sample was peripheral blood. These receptors came from a man aged 70 or older with active COVID-19. The CDR3 runs from the conserved cysteine through the conserved F or W. A D gene is named only where the DNA matches it firmly. The size field is filled for only some rows; it gives once, few, many or a size class.

V: TRBV7-9; size: .; length: 17; D: .; J: TRBJ1-3; DNA: TGTGCCAGCAGCAACCGCCCCGGACAAAGCTCTGGAAACACCATATATTTT; CDR3: CASSNRPGQSSGNTIYF
V: TRBV2; size: .; length: 14; D: .; J: TRBJ2-7; DNA: TGTGCCAGCAGGAGCCGGGGTCACTCCTACGAGCAGTACTTC; CDR3: CASRSRGHSYEQYF
V: TRBV14; size: .; length: 16; D: .; J: TRBJ1-2; DNA: TGTGCCAGCAGCCAAGATATACAGTACCCCAACTATGGCTACACCTTC; CDR3: CASSQDIQYPNYGYTF
V: TRBV6-5; size: .; length: 14; D: .; J: TRBJ2-7; DNA: TGTGCCAGCACCCCAGGGGTCAGATCGTACGAGCAGTACTTC; CDR3: CASTPGVRSYEQYF
V: TRBV9; size: .; length: 16; D: .; J: TRBJ2-1; DNA: TGTGCCAGCGGAGGGTACCAATATAGGGATTGGGGTGAGCAGTTCTTC; CDR3: CASGGYQYRDWGEQFF
V: TRBV7-3; size: .; length: 12; D: .; J: TRBJ2-7; DNA: TGTGCCAGCAGCCCAGGGGGGTACGAGCAGTACTTC; CDR3: CASSPGGYEQYF
V: TRBV5-1; size: .; length: 14; D: .; J: TRBJ1-3; DNA: TGCGCCAGCAGCTTGGCAGGTTACGGAAACACCATATATTTT; CDR3: CASSLAGYGNTIYF
V: TRBV27; size: .; length: 18; D: TRBD2; J: TRBJ2-5; DNA: TGTGCCAGCAGTTTCTGGGCTAGCGGGAGAGGGGGACAAGAGACCCAGTACTTC; CDR3: CASSFWASGRGGQETQYF
V: TRBV6-5; size: .; length: 14; D: .; J: TRBJ2-3; DNA: TGTGCCAGCAAGTTGGGCCCCCGCACAGATACGCAGTATTTT; CDR3: CASKLGPRTDTQYF
V: TRBV3-1/TRBV3-2; size: .; length: 15; D: .; J: TRBJ1-5; DNA: TGTGCCAGCAGCCAAGCAGGGGTTAGCAATCAGCCCCAGCATTTT; CDR3: CASSQAGVSNQPQHF
V: TRBV5-5; size: .; length: 16; D: .; J: TRBJ2-4; DNA: TGTGCCAGCAGCTTGGTTCTGGGGCAGGGCGGCGGCATTCAGTACTTC; CDR3: CASSLVLGQGGGIQYF
V: TRBV27; size: .; length: 18; D: TRBD2; J: TRBJ2-7; DNA: TGTGCCAGCAGGAGTGGGGGACTAGCGCCCCGGAGTCCCTACGAGCAGTACTTC; CDR3: CASRSGGLAPRSPYEQYF
V: TRBV29-1; size: .; length: 14; D: TRBD2; J: TRBJ2-1; DNA: TGCAGCGTTGATCCCAGCGGGAGTCGGAGTGAGCAGTTCTTC; CDR3: CSVDPSGSRSEQFF
V: TRBV11-3; size: .; length: 15; D: .; J: TRBJ2-7; DNA: TGTGCCAGCAGCTCCCGTCGGGGGTCGTCCTACGAGCAGTACTTC; CDR3: CASSSRRGSSYEQYF
V: TRBV4-3; size: .; length: 16; D: TRBD1; J: TRBJ1-3; DNA: TGCGCCAGCAGCCCGGACAGGGGGCTGGGTGGAAACACCATATATTTT; CDR3: CASSPDRGLGGNTIYF
V: TRBV7-9; size: .; length: 16; D: TRBD2; J: TRBJ2-1; DNA: TGTGCCAGCAGCCCTAGCGGGAGCGGCCCCTACAATGAGCAGTTCTTC; CDR3: CASSPSGSGPYNEQFF
V: TRBV6-5; size: .; length: 13; D: .; J: TRBJ2-7; DNA: TGTGCCAGCACCCAGGGCCACCCCTACGAGCAGTACTTC; CDR3: CASTQGHPYEQYF
V: TRBV7-2; size: .; length: 14; D: TRBD1; J: TRBJ2-2; DNA: TGTGCCAGCCTAACAGGGGGACCCGCCGGGGAGCTGTTTTTT; CDR3: CASLTGGPAGELFF
V: TRBV5-4; size: .; length: 16; D: TRBD2; J: TRBJ2-2; DNA: TGTGCCAGCAGCTTGGCCCGGGGACTAGCAGGCGGGGAGCTGTTTTTT; CDR3: CASSLARGLAGGELFF
V: TRBV7-3; size: .; length: 16; D: TRBD1; J: TRBJ2-7; DNA: TGTGCCAGCAGCTTAACTGGGCAGGGGGCGACTAACGAGCAGTACTTC; CDR3: CASSLTGQGATNEQYF
V: TRBV6-5; size: .; length: 12; D: .; J: TRBJ2-1; DNA: TGTGCCAGCAGGGGCGGGATTAATGAGCAGTTCTTC; CDR3: CASRGGINEQFF
V: TRBV7-2; size: once; length: 14; D: TRBD2; J: TRBJ2-7; DNA: TGTGCCAGCAGCCCAGGACTAGGCTCCTACGAGCAGTACTTC; CDR3: CASSPGLGSYEQYF
V: TRBV6-1; size: .; length: 18; D: TRBD2; J: TRBJ2-4; DNA: TGTGCCAGCAGTGCAACACCCCCGGGACTAGCGGCCAAAAACATTCAGTACTTC; CDR3: CASSATPPGLAAKNIQYF
V: TRBV6-1; size: .; length: 14; D: .; J: TRBJ2-4; DNA: TGTGCCAGCAGTGAACAGGGGGGCACGGACATTCAGTACTTC; CDR3: CASSEQGGTDIQYF
V: TRBV5-4; size: .; length: 15; D: TRBD1; J: TRBJ2-1; DNA: TGTGCCAGCAGCTTGGGACAGGGGCAATACAATGAGCAGTTCTTC; CDR3: CASSLGQGQYNEQFF
V: TRBV19; size: few; length: 16; D: TRBD2; J: TRBJ2-1; DNA: TGTGCCAGTAGTGTCCCGGGGGGGGCCGGTTACAATGAGCAGTTCTTC; CDR3: CASSVPGGAGYNEQFF
V: TRBV19; size: .; length: 16; D: .; J: TRBJ1-1; DNA: TGTGCCAGTAGCCCTTGGGGGGGTCGGGGGAACACTGAAGCTTTCTTT; CDR3: CASSPWGGRGNTEAFF
V: TRBV11-2; size: .; length: 15; D: .; J: TRBJ1-1; DNA: TGTGCCAGCAGCTTATGGCGGGTTGTGAACACTGAAGCTTTCTTT; CDR3: CASSLWRVVNTEAFF
V: TRBV7-2; size: .; length: 19; D: TRBD2; J: TRBJ2-3; DNA: TGTGCCAGCAGCTTGTGGGTTACTAGCGGGAGGGGGGGCACAGATACGCAGTATTTT; CDR3: CASSLWVTSGRGGTDTQYF
V: TRBV15; size: .; length: 15; D: TRBD1; J: TRBJ1-3; DNA: TGTGCCACCAGCAGCCCAGACAGGGGTGGAAACACCATATATTTT; CDR3: CATSSPDRGGNTIYF